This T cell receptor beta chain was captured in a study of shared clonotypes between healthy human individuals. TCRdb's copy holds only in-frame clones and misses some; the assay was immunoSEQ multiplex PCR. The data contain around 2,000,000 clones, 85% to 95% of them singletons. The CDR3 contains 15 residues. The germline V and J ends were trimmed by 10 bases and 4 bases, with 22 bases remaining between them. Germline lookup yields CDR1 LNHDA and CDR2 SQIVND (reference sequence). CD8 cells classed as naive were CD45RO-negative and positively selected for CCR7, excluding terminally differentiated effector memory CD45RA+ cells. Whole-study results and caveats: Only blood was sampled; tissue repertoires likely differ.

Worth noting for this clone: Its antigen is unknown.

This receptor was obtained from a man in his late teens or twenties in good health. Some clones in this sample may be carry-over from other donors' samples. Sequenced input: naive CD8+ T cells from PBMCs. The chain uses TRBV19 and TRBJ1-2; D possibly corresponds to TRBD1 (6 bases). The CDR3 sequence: CATLGTKTGGYGYTF. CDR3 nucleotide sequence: TGTGCCACCCTGGGGACAAAGACGGGGGGCTATGGCTACACCTTC. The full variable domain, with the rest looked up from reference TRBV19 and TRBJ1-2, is DGGITQSPKYLFRKEGQNVTLSCEQNLNHDAMYWYRQDPGQGLRLIYYSQIVNDFQKGDIAEGYSVSREKKESFPLTVTSAQKNPTAFYLCATLGTKTGGYGYTFGSGTRLTVV.